This entry features one T cell receptor beta chain sequence. The germline V and J ends were trimmed by 2 bases and 4 bases, with 14 bases remaining between them. The CDR3 has 15 residues. The V gene's germline CDR1 is LGHDT and CDR2 YNNKEL (reference sequence). These data are taken from a study of blood T cell repertoires in COVID-19. Whole-study context: COVID-19 samples from acute and convalescent phases originated in the United States, Italy and Spain.

Some clones are missing from TCRdb's copy, which holds only in-frame ones; the method was immunoSEQ multiplex PCR. The sample yields some 99,000 clones, 70% to 90% seen once. J is TRBJ1-1 and V is TRBV3-1 (or the pseudogene TRBV3-2), with D hard to call. This TCR was sampled from a woman aged 55-69 years in a cohort sampled during active or convalescent COVID-19. The specimen was peripheral blood. CDR3 sequence reads: CASSQFLGLSTEAFF. CDR3 nucleotide sequence: TGTGCCAGCAGCCAATTCCTAGGACTTAGCACTGAAGCTTTCTTT.